The 11 T cell receptor beta chains given below trace back to one sample, sequenced in a study of PD-1 blockade in mismatch repair-deficient tumors. Sequencing was performed with immunoSEQ multiplex PCR; in TCRdb, only in-frame clones are kept and a portion is missing. The table includes fewer than 60,000 clones, roughly 82% detected once. Sample: PBMCs, taken before pembrolizumab treatment. Every receptor here comes from an adult with mismatch repair-deficient cancer.

This rearrangement joins TRBV7-3 to TRBJ1-1, with D uncertain. Between the trimmed V and J ends, which lost 3 bases and 1 base, there was a span of 3 bases. In germline, CDR1 is SGHTA, CDR2 FQGTGA. This CDR3 is built from 12 residues. CDR3 loop: CASSFGNTEAFF. For the CDR3, the DNA is TGTGCCAGCAGCTTCGGGAACACTGAAGCTTTCTTT. Full variable domain (outside the CDR3, taken from reference TRBV7-3 and TRBJ1-1): GAGVSQTPSNKVTEKGKYVELRCDPISGHTALYWYRQSLGQGPEFLIYFQGTGAADDSGLPNDRFFAVRPEGSVSTLKIQRTERGDSAVYLCASSFGNTEAFFGQGTRLTVV.

The chain is built from TRBV30 and TRBJ2-3; 7 bases align to TRBD2. CDR1 and CDR2 (germline): GTSNPN, SVGIG (reference sequence). The CDR3 has 15 residues. Losses at the gene ends were 1 base for V and 2 bases for J; bases not matched to a gene: 6. The CDR3 bases are TGTGCCTGGAGTGACGGGGGACTACACACAGATACGCAGTATTTT. As protein: CAWSDGGLHTDTQYF.

The rearrangement links TRBV18 to TRBJ2-7; TRBD2 agrees at 7 bases. The CDR3 runs 16 residues. Germline loops: CDR1 KGHSH, CDR2 LQKENI. With V trimmed by 3 bases and J by 2 bases, 10 bases remained unmatched. This chain's CDR3 is CASSPERVAGAYEQYF. CDR3 DNA sequence: TGTGCCAGCTCACCGGAAAGGGTAGCGGGTGCCTACGAGCAGTACTTC.

The chain carries TRBV5-6 and TRBJ1-1; tentatively, D is TRBD1 (6 bases). Per germline, CDR1 SGHDT and CDR2 YYEEEE. The V end lost 4 bases, the J end lost 3 bases, and 19 bases lay between the germline ends. The CDR3 is 16 residues long. The CDR3 region is CASSRSGVGRYTEAFF. Here the CDR3 DNA reads TGTGCCAGCAGCAGATCAGGGGTCGGTAGATACACTGAAGCTTTCTTT.

V gene TRBV5-1 combines with J gene TRBJ2-5; the match to TRBD2 covers 14 bases. The CDR3 runs to 17 residues. Losses at the gene ends were 0 bases for V and 4 bases for J; bases not matched to a gene: 5. CDR1 and CDR2 from the germline V gene are SGHRS and YFSETQ. The CDR3 reads CASSLGGTSGSTETQYF. CDR3 sequence (DNA): TGCGCCAGCAGCTTGGGAGGGACTAGCGGGAGTACAGAGACCCAGTACTTC.

The genes are TRBV19 and TRBJ1-2, with 8 positions matching TRBD1. Germline V gives CDR1 LNHDA, CDR2 SQIVND (reference sequence). The CDR3 runs 13 residues. V gave up 8 bases and J gave up 5 bases; unmatched junction bases: 7. The CDR3 DNA reads as TGTGCCAGTGGGACAGGACTAGTGTATGGCTACACCTTC. As protein: CASGTGLVYGYTF.

The gene calls are TRBV6-4 and TRBJ2-3; D unclear. In germline, CDR1 is MRHNA, CDR2 SNTAGT. The CDR3 loop spans 13 amino acids. Trimming took 8 bases from V and 1 from J, leaving 10 bases between them. This CDR3 reads CASGPGRTDTQYF. Here the CDR3 DNA reads TGTGCCAGCGGACCGGGTCGCACAGATACGCAGTATTTT.

The V call is TRBV5-1, the J call TRBJ2-7; 9 nucleotides line up with TRBD1. V lost 0 bases and J lost 2; bases outside the gene matches: 6. CDR3 length: 16 amino acids. Germline loops: CDR1 SGHRS, CDR2 YFSETQ. CDR3: CASSLGGQGVPYEQYF. For the CDR3, the DNA is TGCGCCAGCAGCTTGGGGGGACAGGGCGTCCCCTACGAGCAGTACTTC.

This clone has just one count. V usage is TRBV9 and J usage is TRBJ1-3; 7 positions match TRBD1. Trimming at V came to 0 bases and at J to 0 bases, leaving 0 bases not matched to a gene. CDR1 is SGDLS, CDR2 YYNGEE, per germline. CDR3 length: 15 amino acids. The CDR3 nucleotides read TGTGCCAGCAGCGTAGGGGACAGCTCTGGAAACACCATATATTTT. Residues: CASSVGDSSGNTIYF.

This clone was seen only a few times. This chain joins TRBV11-3 and TRBJ2-1; 8 positions agree with TRBD1. CDR3 length: 14 residues. The germline gives CDR1 SGHNT, CDR2 YENEEA. Unmatched junction bases numbered 9, after V lost 5 bases and J lost 9 bases. Here the CDR3 reads CASSTRDRMGEQFF. CDR3 nucleotide sequence: TGTGCCAGCAGCACCCGGGACAGGATGGGTGAGCAGTTCTTC.

This clone showed up just once. This chain joins TRBV11-2 and TRBJ2-3; D gene uncertain. This CDR3 is 15 amino acids long. CDR1 and CDR2 (germline): SGHAT, FQNNGV. V shed 0 bases and J shed 0 bases, with 7 bases lying between them. CDR3 sequence reads: CASSLEPASTDTQYF. In DNA form, the CDR3 reads TGTGCCAGCAGCTTAGAACCCGCTAGCACAGATACGCAGTATTTT.